Below, one T cell receptor beta chain is given with its context. Its target is not known. Looked up from germline, CDR1 is LNHDA and CDR2 is SQIVND (reference sequence). The CDR3 runs to 15 residues. V lost 7 bases and J 0 bases, leaving 15 bases between the germline ends. The record originates from a study of regulatory T cells in long-lasting Graves disease. Study background: Positivity for TSH receptor antibodies plus over 5 years of antithyroid drugs meant persistent Graves' disease.

In building TCR beta libraries, iRepertoire HTBI primers were used together with Arm-PCR of CDR3 regions. MiXCR, applied by TCRdb to the multiplex PCR reads, yields one record per CDR3 protein. The sample holds roughly 400,000 distinct CDR3 sequences, around 20% seen once. Notes on the study in general: Study was limited to peripheral blood, excluding thyroid tissue. Persistent disease exhibited a predilection for TRBV28, TRBJ1-2 and TRBJ2-5.

Time point here: persistent/refractory GD, antithyroid drugs over 5 years with positive TRAb. After RNA was extracted from PBMCs, the TCR library was made from it. In each case, Graves' disease was diagnosed per American Thyroid Association guidelines. This receptor was taken from a female donor with Graves disease. The sequences come from peripheral blood mononuclear cells (PBMCs), collected when the disease was refractory, from a patient treated with antithyroid drugs. The chain uses TRBV19 and TRBJ1-1, with D tentatively TRBD1 (6 bases). For the CDR3, the DNA is TGTGCCAGTAAACACAGGGAAAGGATGAACACTGAAGCTTTCTTT. Amino acids: CASKHRERMNTEAFF.